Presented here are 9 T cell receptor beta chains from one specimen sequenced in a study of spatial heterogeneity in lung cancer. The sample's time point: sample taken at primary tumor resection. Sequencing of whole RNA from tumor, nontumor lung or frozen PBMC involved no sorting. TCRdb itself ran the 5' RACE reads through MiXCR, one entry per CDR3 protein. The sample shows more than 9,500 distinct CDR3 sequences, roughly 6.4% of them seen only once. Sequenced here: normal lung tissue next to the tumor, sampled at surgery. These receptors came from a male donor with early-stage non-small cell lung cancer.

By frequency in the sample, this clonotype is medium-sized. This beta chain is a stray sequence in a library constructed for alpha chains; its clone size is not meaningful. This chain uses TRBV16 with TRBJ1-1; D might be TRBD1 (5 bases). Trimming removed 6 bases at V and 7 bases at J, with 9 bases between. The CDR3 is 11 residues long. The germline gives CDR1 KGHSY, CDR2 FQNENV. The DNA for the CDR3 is TGTGCCAGCAGTCCAGGGTTTGAAGCTTTCTTT. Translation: CASSPGFEAFF.

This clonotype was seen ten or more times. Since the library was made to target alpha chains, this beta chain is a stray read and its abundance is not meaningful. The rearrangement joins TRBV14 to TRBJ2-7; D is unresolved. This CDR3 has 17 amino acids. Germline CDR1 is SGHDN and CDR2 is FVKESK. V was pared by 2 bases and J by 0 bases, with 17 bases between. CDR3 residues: CASSQSIPVSHSYEQYF. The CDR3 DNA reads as TGTGCCAGCAGCCAATCGATCCCGGTAAGCCACTCCTACGAGCAGTACTTC.

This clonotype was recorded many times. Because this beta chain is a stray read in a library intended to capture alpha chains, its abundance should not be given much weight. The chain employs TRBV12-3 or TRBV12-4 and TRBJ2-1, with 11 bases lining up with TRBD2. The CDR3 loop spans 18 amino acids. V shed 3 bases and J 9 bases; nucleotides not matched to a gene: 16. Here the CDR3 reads CASSFETSGIWGVGEQFF. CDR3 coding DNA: TGTGCCAGCAGTTTTGAGACTAGCGGGATCTGGGGGGTAGGTGAGCAGTTCTTC.

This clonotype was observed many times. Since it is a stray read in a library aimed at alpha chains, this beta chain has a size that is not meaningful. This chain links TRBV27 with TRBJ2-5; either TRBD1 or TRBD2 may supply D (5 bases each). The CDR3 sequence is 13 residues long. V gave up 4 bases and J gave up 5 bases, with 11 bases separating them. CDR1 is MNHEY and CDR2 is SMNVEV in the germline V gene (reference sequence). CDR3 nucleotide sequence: TGTGCCAGCAGTTCCGGGACCTTGGAGACCCAGTACTTC. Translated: CASSSGTLETQYF.

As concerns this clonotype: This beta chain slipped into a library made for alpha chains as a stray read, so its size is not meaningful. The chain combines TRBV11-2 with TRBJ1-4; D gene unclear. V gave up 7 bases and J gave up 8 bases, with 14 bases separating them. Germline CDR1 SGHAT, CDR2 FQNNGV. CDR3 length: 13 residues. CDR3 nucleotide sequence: TGTGCCAGCACCCGGTCATCTCAGGAAAAACTGTTTTTT. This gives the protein CASTRSSQEKLFF.

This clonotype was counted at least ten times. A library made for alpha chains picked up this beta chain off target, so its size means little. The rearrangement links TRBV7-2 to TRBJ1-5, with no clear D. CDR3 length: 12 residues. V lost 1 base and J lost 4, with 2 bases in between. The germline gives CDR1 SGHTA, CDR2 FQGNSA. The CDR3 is CASSLDNQPQHF. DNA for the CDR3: TGTGCCAGCAGCTTAGATAATCAGCCCCAGCATTTT.

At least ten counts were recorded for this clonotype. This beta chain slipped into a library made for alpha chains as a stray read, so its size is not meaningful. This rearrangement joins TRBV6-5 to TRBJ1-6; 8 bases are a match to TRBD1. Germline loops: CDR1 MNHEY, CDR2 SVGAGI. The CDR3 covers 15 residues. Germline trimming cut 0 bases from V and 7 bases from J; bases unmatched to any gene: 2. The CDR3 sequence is CASSYSTGVNSPLHF. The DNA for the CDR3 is TGTGCCAGCAGTTACTCGACAGGGGTGAATTCACCCCTCCACTTT.

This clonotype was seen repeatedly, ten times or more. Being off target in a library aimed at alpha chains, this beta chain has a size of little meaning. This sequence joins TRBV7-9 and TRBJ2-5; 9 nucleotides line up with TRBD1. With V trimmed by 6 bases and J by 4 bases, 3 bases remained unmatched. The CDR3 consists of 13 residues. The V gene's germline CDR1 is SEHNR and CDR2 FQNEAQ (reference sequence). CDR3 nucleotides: TGTGCCAGCAGGACAGGGGGAGGAGAGACCCAGTACTTC. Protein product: CASRTGGGETQYF.

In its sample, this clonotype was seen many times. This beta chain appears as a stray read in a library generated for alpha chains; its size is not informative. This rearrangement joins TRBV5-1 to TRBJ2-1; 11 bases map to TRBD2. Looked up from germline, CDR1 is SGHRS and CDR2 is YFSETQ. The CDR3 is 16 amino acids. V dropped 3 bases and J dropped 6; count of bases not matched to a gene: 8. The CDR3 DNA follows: TGCGCCAGCAGCTCCGTTCTAGCGGGAGGCGGCAATGAGCAGTTCTTC. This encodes CASSSVLAGGGNEQFF.